A single sample gave rise to the 31 T cell receptor beta chains below, sequenced in a study of T cells in Graves' hyperthyroidism and ophthalmopathy. RNA transcripts gave rise to amplified TCR beta CDR3 regions. The primer set for the first-round RT-PCR of the TCR CDR3 was HTBI. Via MiXCR, TCRdb re-called the multiplex PCR reads, giving one row per CDR3 protein. The sample contains roughly 300,000 distinct CDR3 sequences, about 21% of which appear only once. The specimen was blood. The receptors come from a woman aged 45-59 years with Graves' hyperthyroidism.

J is TRBJ2-3 and V is TRBV19; 8 nucleotides agree with TRBD2. This CDR3 has 15 residues. The trim removed 6 bases at V and 2 bases at J, leaving 7 bases unmatched. Germline V lookup: CDR1 LNHDA, CDR2 SQIVND (reference sequence). The DNA of the CDR3 is TGTGCCAGTAGCGGGAGGGCAGGTCCCACAGATACGCAGTATTTT. This encodes CASSGRAGPTDTQYF.

With respect to this clonotype: A read error may produce the germline difference seen at one junction end. CDR3 sequence: CTSSPGLAGAGDTQYF. In nucleotides, the CDR3 is TGTACCAGCAGCCCAGGACTGGCGGGAGCAGGAGATACGCAGTATTTT. The rearrangement links TRBV7-9 to TRBJ2-3; 7 nucleotides align to TRBD2. The CDR3 totals 16 residues. The V gene's germline CDR1 is SEHNR and CDR2 FQNEAQ (reference sequence).

This clonotype was detected many times. The chain recombines TRBV5-8 with TRBJ1-2, with 8 nucleotides matching TRBD1. This CDR3 spans 14 amino acids. V trimming: 0 bases; J trimming: 3 bases; junction bases outside the gene matches: 1. Looked up from germline, CDR1 is SGHTS and CDR2 is YDEGEE. The CDR3 reads CASSLGTGYYGYTF. The CDR3 nucleotides are TGTGCCAGCAGCTTGGGGACAGGGTACTATGGCTACACCTTC.

This chain joins TRBV5-1 and TRBJ1-2; D unclear. This CDR3 contains 13 residues. The germline V and J ends were trimmed by 0 bases and 8 bases, with 11 bases remaining between them. In germline, CDR1 is SGHRS, CDR2 YFSETQ. Here the CDR3 reads CASSLEGNRGYTF. CDR3 sequence (DNA): TGCGCCAGCAGCTTGGAGGGAAACCGGGGCTACACCTTC.

This clonotype was detected many times. This chain joins TRBV11-2 and TRBJ2-7; no firm D call. CDR1 and CDR2 from the germline V gene are SGHAT and FQNNGV. This CDR3 has 12 amino acids. The V end was cut by 1 base, the J end by 5 bases, with 6 bases between. The CDR3 sequence: CASSLVAHEQYF. The CDR3 DNA reads as TGTGCCAGCAGCTTAGTGGCCCACGAGCAGTACTTC.

The chain uses TRBV10-3 and TRBJ2-2; D is possibly TRBD1 (6 bases). Trimming shortened V by 4 bases and J by 0 bases, and 9 bases separated the two germline ends. The CDR3 length is 15 residues. The germline V gene encodes CDR1 ENHRY and CDR2 SYGVKD. In DNA form, the CDR3 reads TGTGCCATCAGTGTGGGGGCGGCGAACACCGGGGAGCTGTTTTTT. Protein: CAISVGAANTGELFF.

There are many counts of this clonotype. The chain is built from TRBV7-3 and TRBJ2-3; possible D gene TRBD1, 5 bases. The CDR3 extends over 15 amino acids. The V end lost 6 bases, the J end lost 4 bases, and 17 bases lay between the germline ends. Germline V lookup: CDR1 SGHTA, CDR2 FQGTGA. The CDR3 sequence is CASREGATIADTQYF. In DNA, the CDR3 is TGTGCCAGCAGGGAAGGGGCTACTATCGCAGATACGCAGTATTTT.

The J gene is TRBJ2-7, the V gene TRBV5-6; D may be TRBD1 (6 bases). Germline assignment: CDR1 SGHDT and CDR2 YYEEEE. The CDR3 loop spans 15 amino acids. V was trimmed by 0 bases and J by 5 bases, leaving 15 bases between them. Here the CDR3 reads CASSLGVMWGHEQYF. As DNA, the CDR3 is TGTGCCAGCAGCTTGGGAGTTATGTGGGGGCACGAGCAGTACTTC.

This chain uses TRBV5-1 with TRBJ1-5, with 10 bases matching TRBD1. The germline gives CDR1 SGHRS, CDR2 YFSETQ. Unmatched junction bases numbered 13, after V lost 4 bases and J lost 9 bases. The CDR3 runs 16 residues. CDR3 DNA sequence: TGCGCCAGCAGCCCTCGCTCGGGACAGGGGTTCGGGCCCCAGCATTTT. Its protein product is CASSPRSGQGFGPQHF.

Only a few counts were recorded for this clonotype. The chain carries TRBV19 and TRBJ1-5; D unresolved. Germline V gene sequence: CDR1 LNHDA, CDR2 SQIVND (reference sequence). The V and J ends lost 4 bases and 2 bases respectively, with 15 bases between them. CDR3 length equals 16 residues. CDR3 in amino acids: CASSTLPQKGNQPQHF. The CDR3 DNA is TGTGCCAGTAGTACCCTCCCCCAAAAAGGCAATCAGCCCCAGCATTTT.

This chain uses TRBV5-6 with TRBJ2-3; perhaps TRBD1 as D (5 bases). Germline loops: CDR1 SGHDT, CDR2 YYEEEE. V was shortened by 4 bases and J by 2 bases, with 8 bases between the two germline ends. The CDR3 is 13 amino acids. The CDR3 is CASSRQYTDTQYF. In DNA, the CDR3 is TGTGCCAGCAGCCGACAGTACACAGATACGCAGTATTTT.

The rearrangement links TRBV28 to TRBJ2-2, with D tentatively TRBD1 or TRBD2 (5 bases each). Germline V gene sequence: CDR1 MDHEN, CDR2 SYDVKM. The V gene lost 6 bases and the J gene lost 3 bases, with 14 bases spanning the gap. The CDR3 spans 15 residues. For the CDR3, the DNA is TGTGCCAGCAGCGACTGGGGGTCGGACACCGGGGAGCTGTTTTTT. This encodes CASSDWGSDTGELFF. Using reference TRBV28 and TRBJ2-2 for the parts outside the CDR3, the full variable domain is DVKVTQSSRYLVKRTGEKVFLECVQDMDHENMFWYRQDPGLGLRLIYFSYDVKMKEKGDIPEGYSVSREKKERFSLILESASTNQTSMYLCASSDWGSDTGELFFGEGSRLTVL.

This clonotype was seen at least ten times. J is TRBJ1-2 and V is TRBV12-3 or TRBV12-4; D is undetermined. The length of the CDR3 is 14 residues. V gave up 6 bases and J gave up 4 bases, with 15 bases separating them. CDR3 residues: CASRPPIAGYGYTF. As DNA, the CDR3 is TGTGCCAGCAGACCCCCCATCGCAGGCTATGGCTACACCTTC.

This rearrangement joins TRBV3-1 to TRBJ2-7; the match to TRBD1 covers 8 bases. The V and J ends lost 4 bases and 6 bases, in that order; junction bases with no gene match: 8. Looked up from germline, CDR1 is LGHDT and CDR2 is YNNKEL (reference sequence). This CDR3 is built from 14 residues. CDR3 coding DNA: TGTGCCAGCAGCCCCCGACAGGGGCCGGGCGAGCAGTACTTC. As protein: CASSPRQGPGEQYF.

Ten or more counts support this clonotype. This chain connects TRBV11-2 to TRBJ1-1; maybe TRBD1 (5 bases). The germline V gene has CDR1 SGHAT and CDR2 FQNNGV. The CDR3 is made up of 15 amino acids. Trimming took 5 bases from V and 4 from J, leaving 17 bases between them. The CDR3 sequence is CASSRRRGAGTEAFF. The DNA of the CDR3 is TGTGCCAGCAGCCGCCGGAGGGGAGCAGGCACTGAAGCTTTCTTT.

In this sample, this clonotype turned up many times. In nucleotides, the CDR3 is TGCAGTGCTAGAGGGGACAGATACAATGAGCAGTTCTTC. It yields the protein CSARGDRYNEQFF. V is TRBV20-1 and J is TRBJ2-1, with 7 bases identical to TRBD1. The CDR3 contains 13 residues. The germline V gene has CDR1 DFQATT and CDR2 SNEGSKA (reference sequence). Trimming cost V 1 base and J 4 bases; bases outside gene matches: 1.

At least ten counts were recorded for this clonotype. This rearrangement joins TRBV7-9 to TRBJ1-2, with D possibly TRBD1 on 6 matching bases. The germline gives CDR1 SEHNR, CDR2 FQNEAQ (reference sequence). This CDR3 is 14 amino acids long. V was clipped by 2 bases and J by 6 bases, with 13 bases between them. CDR3 residues: CASSLSEGGNGYTF. CDR3 DNA sequence: TGTGCCAGCAGCTTAAGCGAGGGGGGAAATGGCTACACCTTC. The complete variable domain, with remaining parts taken from reference TRBV7-9 and TRBJ1-2, reads DTGVSQNPRHKITKRGQNVTFRCDPISEHNRLYWYRQTLGQGPEFLTYFQNEAQLEKSRLLSDRFSAERPKGSFSTLEIQRTEQGDSAMYLCASSLSEGGNGYTFGSGTRLTVV.

The table lists this clonotype with many counts. The J gene is TRBJ2-5, the V gene TRBV7-9, with D possibly TRBD2 on 6 matching bases. CDR1 SEHNR and CDR2 FQNEAQ come from the germline V gene (reference sequence). The V gene lost 2 bases and the J gene lost 12 bases, with 7 bases spanning the gap. This CDR3 contains 10 residues. The CDR3 region has the DNA TGTGCCAGCAGCTTAACGGGGGAGTACTTC. Protein sequence: CASSLTGEYF.

The chain employs TRBV5-4 and TRBJ2-1, with TRBD1 matching over 8 bases. Per the germline V gene, CDR1 is SGHNT and CDR2 is YYREEE (reference sequence). CDR3 length equals 14 residues. V lost 4 bases and J lost 7; bases outside the gene matches: 7. The chain's CDR3 is CASSERTGRNEQFF. The CDR3 bases are TGTGCCAGCAGCGAAAGGACAGGGAGGAATGAGCAGTTCTTC.

At least ten counts were recorded for this clonotype. The CDR3 DNA sequence: TGTGCCAGCAGTCCGGACAGGCCAGGGGCCAACGTCCTGACTTTC. It is translated as CASSPDRPGANVLTF. The chain uses TRBV12-3 or TRBV12-4 and TRBJ2-6, with 7 bases lining up with TRBD1. This CDR3 comprises 15 residues. Unmatched junction bases numbered 5, after V lost 5 bases and J lost 4 bases.

This clonotype showed up many times. The chain employs TRBV27 and TRBJ1-1; maybe TRBD1 (5 bases). V was clipped by 5 bases and J by 5 bases, with 15 bases between them. The CDR3 runs to 14 residues. CDR1 is MNHEY, CDR2 SMNVEV, per germline (reference sequence). The chain's CDR3 is CASSIQARGTEAFF. The CDR3 DNA sequence: TGTGCCAGCAGTATACAGGCAAGAGGGACTGAAGCTTTCTTT.

This clonotype was counted at least ten times. This CDR3 reads CASSGDRDRGTGELFF. The CDR3 region has the DNA TGTGCCAGCAGCGGGGACCGGGACAGGGGCACCGGGGAGCTGTTTTTT. V and J are TRBV9 and TRBJ2-2; TRBD1 matches at 10 bases. Trimming took 3 bases from V and 4 from J; bases not matched to a gene: 6. The CDR3 is made up of 16 amino acids. Germline loops: CDR1 SGDLS, CDR2 YYNGEE.

This clonotype was detected only once. The junction departs from the called germline gene at one end, perhaps through a read error. CDR3 sequence (DNA): TGCGCCAGCAGCAGGGGACCATCTAGCAATCAGCCCCAGCATTTT. Translation: CASSRGPSSNQPQHF. The rearrangement joins TRBV5-5 to TRBJ1-5, with D tentatively TRBD1 (6 bases). Germline V lookup: CDR1 SGHKS, CDR2 YYEKEE (reference sequence). The CDR3 extends over 15 amino acids.

The sample holds many counts of this clonotype. This rearrangement joins TRBV20-1 to TRBJ2-1; tentatively, D is TRBD2 (6 bases). V was cut by 7 bases and J by 0 bases, with 13 bases left in between. Germline V gives CDR1 DFQATT, CDR2 SNEGSKA (reference sequence). This CDR3 spans 14 amino acids. CDR3 sequence: CSVADYSSYNEQFF. The CDR3 DNA reads as TGCAGTGTAGCGGATTATAGCTCCTACAATGAGCAGTTCTTC.

This clonotype was seen at least ten times. The chain has TRBV10-3 and TRBJ2-7, with a tentative D call TRBD2 (6 bases). CDR3 length: 16 amino acids. Germline lookup yields CDR1 ENHRY and CDR2 SYGVKD. Trimming took off 4 bases at V and 2 bases at J, with 18 bases between the two ends. The CDR3 loop is CAISGEVAGVPYEQYF. The CDR3 nucleotides read TGTGCCATCAGTGGGGAGGTGGCAGGTGTGCCCTACGAGCAGTACTTC.

This rearrangement joins TRBV2 to TRBJ2-3, with 8 positions matching TRBD2. The V gene end was trimmed by 8 bases and the J gene end by 4 bases; junction bases not matched to a gene: 8. CDR3 length: 14 residues. Germline V gene lookup returns CDR1 SNHLY and CDR2 FYNNEI. The CDR3 DNA follows: TGTGCCAGCGTTACCGGACTAGCATCAGATACGCAGTATTTT. Residues: CASVTGLASDTQYF.

This clonotype has just a few counts. Sequence at one end of the junction differs from germline and may be a read error. This chain links TRBV5-1 with TRBJ2-3, with D hard to call. CDR3 length: 15 amino acids. Germline V CDR1 and CDR2: SGHRS, YFSETQ. The DNA of the CDR3 is TGCGCCAACAGCCCCTTATCGGGTCGGACAGATACGCAGTATTTT. It translates to CANSPLSGRTDTQYF.

This clonotype was observed many times. The chain carries TRBV10-3 and TRBJ2-1, with D perhaps TRBD1 (5 bases). The V gene's germline CDR1 is ENHRY and CDR2 SYGVKD. There are 14 residues in the CDR3. V was trimmed by 5 bases and J by 2 bases, leaving 10 bases between them. DNA for the CDR3: TGTGCCATCAGTCATGACAGCCCCTACAATGAGCAGTTCTTC. As protein: CAISHDSPYNEQFF.

This clonotype was detected ten times or more. The J gene is TRBJ2-2, the V gene TRBV7-3; D is unresolved. This CDR3 spans 13 amino acids. V was shortened by 4 bases and J by 6 bases, with 9 bases between the two germline ends. CDR1 is SGHTA, CDR2 FQGTGA, per germline. The CDR3 bases are TGTGCCAGCAGCTGGGCCCCGTCCGGGGAGCTGTTTTTT. Protein sequence: CASSWAPSGELFF.

This clonotype was detected ten times or more. This rearrangement joins TRBV12-3 or TRBV12-4 to TRBJ1-1; TRBD1 agrees at 7 bases. The CDR3 loop spans 16 amino acids. V lost 3 bases, J lost 1 base, and 8 bases stayed unmatched. CDR3: CASSFHTGAPNTEAFF. CDR3 sequence (DNA): TGTGCCAGCAGTTTTCACACAGGGGCTCCGAACACTGAAGCTTTCTTT.

V is TRBV18 and J is TRBJ2-2; unclear D gene. V was pared by 2 bases and J by 0 bases, with 10 bases between. This CDR3 is built from 16 residues. The V gene's germline CDR1 is KGHSH and CDR2 LQKENI. The CDR3 spells CASSPGRIPNTGELFF. CDR3 bases: TGTGCCAGCTCACCAGGACGGATTCCGAACACCGGGGAGCTGTTTTTT.